A single sample gave rise to the 7 T cell receptor beta chains below, sequenced in a study of T-cell memory formation after mild COVID-19. TCRdb independently ran MiXCR on the 5' RACE reads; one entry per CDR3 protein. The repertoire holds roughly 340,000 distinct CDR3 sequences, with around 15% as singletons. The sequenced sample consisted of PBMCs or a T cell subset sorted from them (not recorded which). The source is a man aged 18 to 30 who had mild COVID-19 (a few samples of this study predate the infection). Cell type and time point are not known.

The J gene is TRBJ2-5, the V gene TRBV6-2 or TRBV6-3; D is possibly TRBD1 (5 bases). CDR3 size: 15 residues. Germline CDR1 MNHEY, CDR2 SVGEGT. V dropped 2 bases and J dropped 4 bases, with 14 bases sitting between them. CDR3 in DNA: TGTGCCAGCAGTTACCCGACAGTCCTCGGAGAGACCCAGTACTTC. The encoded protein is CASSYPTVLGETQYF.

This clonotype has more than one count but fewer than ten. The rearrangement joins TRBV4-1 to TRBJ2-3; TRBD2 is a possible D gene (5 bases). Germline V gene lookup returns CDR1 MGHRA and CDR2 YSYEKL. The germline V and J ends were trimmed by 1 base and 2 bases, with 16 bases remaining between them. This CDR3 spans 17 amino acids. The CDR3 nucleotides read TGCGCCAGCAGCCAAGTTCCTGTCGGGGAGATCACAGATACGCAGTATTTT. The encoded protein is CASSQVPVGEITDTQYF.

This clonotype came up many times. V gene TRBV3-1 combines with J gene TRBJ1-5; 8 nucleotides line up with TRBD1. The CDR3 consists of 13 residues. In germline, CDR1 is LGHDT, CDR2 YNNKEL (reference sequence). V shed 6 bases and J 5 bases; nucleotides not matched to a gene: 3. This CDR3 is CASSSGGHQPQHF. The CDR3 DNA reads as TGTGCCAGCAGTTCAGGGGGCCATCAGCCCCAGCATTTT.

The rearrangement links TRBV28 to TRBJ2-4; 7 bases are shared with TRBD1. The germline V gene encodes CDR1 MDHEN and CDR2 SYDVKM. V was clipped by 1 base and J by 13 bases; unmatched bases: 7. This CDR3 has 13 residues. Here the CDR3 DNA reads TGTGCCAGCAGTTTATTGATCCGGGACAGCCAGTACTTC. Translation: CASSLLIRDSQYF.

Many counts were recorded for this clonotype. The V gene is TRBV3-1, the J gene TRBJ2-1; 11 bases are a match to TRBD2. The CDR3 is 15 residues long. CDR1 is LGHDT, CDR2 YNNKEL, per germline (reference sequence). After removal of 2 bases from V and 15 bases from J, the junction contained 12 bases not matched to a gene. CDR3 sequence: CASSQRELAGGNRFF. CDR3 DNA: TGTGCCAGCAGCCAAAGGGAGCTAGCGGGGGGAAATCGGTTCTTC.

In its sample, this clonotype was seen a few times. The chain couples TRBV29-1 to TRBJ2-7, with TRBD2 matching over 8 bases. V gave up 2 bases and J gave up 7 bases; unmatched junction bases: 7. The CDR3 sequence is 13 residues long. Germline values: CDR1 SQVTM, CDR2 ANQGSEA. CDR3 in DNA: TGCAGCGTTGAACCGGGACTAGAGGGAGAGCAGTACTTC. Protein: CSVEPGLEGEQYF.

The chain joins TRBV18 to TRBJ2-6, with D maybe TRBD2 (5 bases). CDR3 size: 14 residues. Germline V lookup: CDR1 KGHSH, CDR2 LQKENI. V was shortened by 3 bases and J by 6 bases, with 9 bases between the two germline ends. The CDR3 loop reads CASSPPAVANVLTF. The CDR3 DNA is TGTGCCAGCTCACCCCCAGCGGTGGCCAACGTCCTGACTTTC. Supplemented by reference TRBV18 and TRBJ2-6, the full variable domain reads NAGVMQNPRHLVRRRGQEARLRCSPMKGHSHVYWYRQLPEEGLKFMVYLQKENIIDESGMPKERFSAEFPKEGPSILRIQQVVRGDSAAYFCASSPPAVANVLTFGAGSRLTVL.